The 17 T cell receptor beta chains given below trace back to one sample, sequenced in a study of T-cell memory formation after mild COVID-19. TCRdb ran MiXCR on the 5' RACE reads and lists one entry per CDR3 protein. The repertoire holds under 600,000 distinct CDR3 sequences, with roughly 22% as singletons. What was sequenced was PBMCs or a T cell subset sorted from them (not recorded which). The receptors stem from an adult woman who had mild COVID-19 (a few samples of this study predate the infection). Cell type and time point are not known.

This clonotype was seen a few times. This chain links TRBV6-2 or TRBV6-3 with TRBJ2-3; 11 bases map to TRBD2. This CDR3 has 18 residues. V lost 4 bases to trimming and J lost 2 bases; unmatched junction nucleotides: 11. Germline lookup yields CDR1 MNHEY and CDR2 SVGEGT. CDR3 in amino acids: CASSWTPGTSGLTDTQYF. In DNA form, the CDR3 reads TGTGCCAGCAGTTGGACACCCGGGACTAGCGGCCTCACAGATACGCAGTATTTT.

This clonotype occurred many times. The chain employs TRBV3-1 and TRBJ2-3, with D hard to call. V was clipped by 1 base and J by 2 bases, with 1 base between them. This CDR3 has 12 amino acids. CDR1 and CDR2 (germline): LGHDT, YNNKEL (reference sequence). CDR3 amino acids: CASSQVTDTQYF. CDR3 bases: TGTGCCAGCAGCCAAGTCACAGATACGCAGTATTTT.

The V gene is TRBV7-9, the J gene TRBJ1-1; D may be TRBD1 (6 bases). CDR3 length: 14 amino acids. V was shortened by 5 bases and J by 6 bases, with 16 bases between the two germline ends. Germline CDR1 reads SEHNR; CDR2 reads FQNEAQ (reference sequence). This CDR3 reads CASSRPGTSPEAFF. CDR3 coding DNA: TGTGCCAGCAGCCGCCCCGGGACAAGCCCTGAAGCTTTCTTT.

There are a few counts of this clonotype. The gene calls are TRBV20-1 and TRBJ1-6; D is perhaps TRBD1 (6 bases). Trimming removed 3 bases from V and 6 bases from J, with 15 bases in between. CDR3 length equals 15 residues. Germline CDR1 DFQATT, CDR2 SNEGSKA (reference sequence). CDR3 protein: CSASGGGRVNSPLHF. In nucleotides, the CDR3 is TGCAGTGCTAGCGGGGGGGGCAGGGTTAATTCACCCCTCCACTTT.

This clonotype occurred many times. This sequence joins TRBV15 and TRBJ2-7, with a tentative D call TRBD2 (6 bases). Trimming left V 0 bases short and J 2 bases short, with 14 bases between. The CDR3 covers 16 residues. Per the germline V gene, CDR1 is LNHNV and CDR2 is YYDKDF (reference sequence). CDR3 amino acids: CATSRDQAGSPYEQYF. CDR3 sequence (DNA): TGTGCCACCAGCAGAGATCAAGCGGGCAGCCCCTACGAGCAGTACTTC. Combining the CDR3 with reference TRBV15 and TRBJ2-7 gives the whole variable domain DAMVIQNPRYQVTQFGKPVTLSCSQTLNHNVMYWYQQKSSQAPKLLFHYYDKDFNNEADTPDNFQSRRPNTSFCFLDIRSPGLGDTAMYLCATSRDQAGSPYEQYFGPGTRLTVT.

The CDR3 sequence is CASSRGNNQPQHF. The CDR3 nucleotides read TGTGCCAGCAGTCGGGGGAACAATCAGCCCCAGCATTTT. The chain recombines TRBV27 with TRBJ1-5; tentatively, D is TRBD1 (5 bases). Trimming cost V 5 bases and J 3 bases, with 8 bases left between them. CDR3 length: 13 amino acids. Germline lookup yields CDR1 MNHEY and CDR2 SMNVEV (reference sequence).

This clonotype was counted only a few times. The gene calls are TRBV27 and TRBJ1-5, with 9 nucleotides matching TRBD1. V lost 0 bases, J lost 3 bases, and 12 bases stayed unmatched. Germline V lookup: CDR1 MNHEY, CDR2 SMNVEV (reference sequence). The CDR3 has 19 amino acids. The CDR3 DNA reads TGTGCCAGCAGTTTATCGGGGACAGGGAGGGGGATGGTCAATCAGCCCCAGCATTTT. It translates to CASSLSGTGRGMVNQPQHF.

This clonotype has more than one count but fewer than ten. This chain uses TRBV27 with TRBJ2-7; 7 nucleotides agree with TRBD1. Germline loops: CDR1 MNHEY, CDR2 SMNVEV (reference sequence). Unmatched junction bases numbered 4, after V lost 4 bases and J lost 4 bases. The CDR3 totals 13 residues. CDR3: CASSSTGDYEQYF. CDR3 nucleotides: TGTGCCAGCAGTTCCACAGGGGATTACGAGCAGTACTTC.

The chain has TRBV5-1 and TRBJ2-1, with TRBD2 matching over 7 bases. Germline lookup yields CDR1 SGHRS and CDR2 YFSETQ. Trimming at V came to 7 bases and at J to 4 bases, leaving 8 bases not matched to a gene. There are 14 residues in the CDR3. The CDR3 is CASRPERGYNEQFF. CDR3 sequence (DNA): TGCGCCAGCCGGCCGGAGCGGGGATACAATGAGCAGTTCTTC.

The rearrangement links TRBV12-3 or TRBV12-4 to TRBJ2-7, with TRBD2 identical over 9 bases. This CDR3 has 15 residues. V gave up 5 bases and J gave up 3 bases; unmatched junction bases: 8. The DNA of the CDR3 is TGTGCCAGCAGTCAGGCACTAGCGGGCCTCTACGAGCAGTACTTC. This gives the protein CASSQALAGLYEQYF.

This chain connects TRBV12-3 or TRBV12-4 to TRBJ1-1, with D hard to call. There are 13 residues in the CDR3. Trimming took off 6 bases at V and 4 bases at J, with 12 bases between the two ends. The CDR3 coding sequence is TGTGCCAGCAGCCTTTCCTGGGCCACTGAAGCTTTCTTT. This sequence encodes CASSLSWATEAFF.

The V and J genes are TRBV4-1 and TRBJ2-5; no reliable D call. The CDR3 has 12 amino acids. V lost 1 base to trimming and J lost 2 bases, with 2 bases between them. Per the germline V gene, CDR1 is MGHRA and CDR2 is YSYEKL. Here the CDR3 DNA reads TGCGCCAGCAGCCAAGGTCAAGAGACCCAGTACTTC. Its protein product is CASSQGQETQYF.

This sequence joins TRBV3-1 and TRBJ2-2; 7 nucleotides line up with TRBD1. The CDR3 covers 16 residues. The J segment lost 4 bases and the V segment lost 2 bases, leaving 7 bases of the junction unmatched. Per the germline V gene, CDR1 is LGHDT and CDR2 is YNNKEL (reference sequence). The DNA of the CDR3 is TGTGCCAGCAGCCAAACGACAGGGCGGGTCACCGGGGAGCTGTTTTTT. Translation: CASSQTTGRVTGELFF.

This clonotype was recorded a few times. The chain uses TRBV2 and TRBJ1-1, with unresolved D. The CDR3 has 15 residues. CDR1 and CDR2 from the germline V gene are SNHLY and FYNNEI. V gave up 1 base and J gave up 0 bases, with 9 bases separating them. DNA of the CDR3: TGTGCCAGCAGTGAAGTCGGTGAAATGAACACTGAAGCTTTCTTT. It translates to CASSEVGEMNTEAFF.

As to this clonotype: Here the CDR3 omits its conserved ending phenylalanine or tryptophan, so a read error is the likely source. The chain recombines TRBV29-1 with TRBJ2-5; D possibly corresponds to TRBD1 (6 bases). The CDR3 loop spans 12 amino acids. Germline V gene lookup returns CDR1 SQVTM and CDR2 ANQGSEA. V shed 7 bases and J shed 1 base, with 10 bases lying between them. For the CDR3, the DNA is TGCAGCGCTGTACAGGGCCAAGAGACCCAGTACTTA. It is translated as CSAVQGQETQYL.

This clonotype was detected ten times or more. Sequence at one end of the junction differs from germline and may be a read error. The chain joins TRBV5-1 to TRBJ2-3; a weak D match, TRBD2 (6 bases). The germline V gene encodes CDR1 SGHRS and CDR2 YFSETQ. CDR3 length: 14 amino acids. The CDR3 is CASSPGLRTDTQYF. CDR3 coding DNA: TGTGCCAGCAGCCCGGGACTCCGCACAGATACGCAGTATTTT.

This clonotype occurred a few times. This chain connects TRBV24-1 to TRBJ2-3; the match to TRBD2 covers 10 bases. Losses at the gene ends were 4 bases for V and 10 bases for J; bases not matched to a gene: 22. Germline V gives CDR1 KGHDR, CDR2 SFDVKD. The CDR3 sequence is 19 residues long. The CDR3 sequence: CATSDSTLTSGELPGAQYF. The DNA of the CDR3 is TGTGCCACCAGTGACAGCACGCTTACTAGCGGGGAACTACCGGGGGCGCAGTATTTT.